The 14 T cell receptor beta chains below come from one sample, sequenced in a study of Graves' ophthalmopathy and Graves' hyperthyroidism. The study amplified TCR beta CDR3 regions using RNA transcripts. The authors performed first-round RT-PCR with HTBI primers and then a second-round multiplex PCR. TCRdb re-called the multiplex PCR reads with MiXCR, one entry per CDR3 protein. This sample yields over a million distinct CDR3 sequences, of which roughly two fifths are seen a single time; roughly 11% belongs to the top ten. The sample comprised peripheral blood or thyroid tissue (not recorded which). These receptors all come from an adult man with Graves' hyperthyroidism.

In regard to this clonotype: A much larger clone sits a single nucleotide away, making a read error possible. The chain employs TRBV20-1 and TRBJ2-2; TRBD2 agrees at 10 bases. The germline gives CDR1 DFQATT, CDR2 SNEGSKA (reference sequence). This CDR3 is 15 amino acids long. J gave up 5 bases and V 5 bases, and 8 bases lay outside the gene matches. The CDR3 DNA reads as TGCAGTGCTGGAGTAGCGGGAGGTGGGACCGGGGAGCTGTTTTTT. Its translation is CSAGVAGGGTGELFF.

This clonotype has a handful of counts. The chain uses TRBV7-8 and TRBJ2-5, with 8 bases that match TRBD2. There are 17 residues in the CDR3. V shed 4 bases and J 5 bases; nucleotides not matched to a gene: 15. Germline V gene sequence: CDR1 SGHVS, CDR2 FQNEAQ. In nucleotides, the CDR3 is TGTGCCAGCAGCTCCTATTATAGCGCGGGGGGCCGGGAGACCCAGTACTTC. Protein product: CASSSYYSAGGRETQYF.

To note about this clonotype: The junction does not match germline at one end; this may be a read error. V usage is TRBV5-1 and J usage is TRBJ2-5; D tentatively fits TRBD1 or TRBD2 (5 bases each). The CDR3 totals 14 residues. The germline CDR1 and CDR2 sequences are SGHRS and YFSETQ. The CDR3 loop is CASSVGTLQETQYF. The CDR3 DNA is TGTGCCAGCAGCGTCGGGACGCTACAAGAGACCCAGTACTTC.

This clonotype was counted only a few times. The CDR3 sequence: CASTRLTGVNTEAFF. The CDR3 DNA reads TGTGCCAGCACCAGACTGACAGGGGTGAACACTGAAGCTTTCTTT. V is TRBV7-9 and J is TRBJ1-1, with 8 bases fitting TRBD1. V was pared by 7 bases and J by 0 bases, with 7 bases of the junction left unmatched. CDR3 size: 15 residues. The germline V gene has CDR1 SEHNR and CDR2 FQNEAQ (reference sequence).

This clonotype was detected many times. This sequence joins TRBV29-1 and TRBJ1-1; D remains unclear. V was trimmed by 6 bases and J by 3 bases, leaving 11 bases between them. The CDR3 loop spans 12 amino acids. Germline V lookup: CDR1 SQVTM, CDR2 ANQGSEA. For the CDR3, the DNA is TGCAGCGTCGGGCACGATTACACTGAAGCTTTCTTT. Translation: CSVGHDYTEAFF.

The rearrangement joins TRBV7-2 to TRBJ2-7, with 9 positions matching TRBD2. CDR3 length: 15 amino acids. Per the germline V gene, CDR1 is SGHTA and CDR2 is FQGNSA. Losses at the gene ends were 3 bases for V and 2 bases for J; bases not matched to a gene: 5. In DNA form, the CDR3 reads TGTGCCAGCAGCTTGGATCCTAGCGGGGCCTACGAGCAGTACTTC. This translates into CASSLDPSGAYEQYF.

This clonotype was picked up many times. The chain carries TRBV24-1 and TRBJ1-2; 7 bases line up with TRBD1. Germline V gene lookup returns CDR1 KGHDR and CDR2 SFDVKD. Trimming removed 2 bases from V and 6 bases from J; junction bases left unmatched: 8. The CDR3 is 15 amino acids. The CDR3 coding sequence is TGTGCCACCAGTGATTCCTCGACAGGGTTTGATGGCTACACCTTC. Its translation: CATSDSSTGFDGYTF.

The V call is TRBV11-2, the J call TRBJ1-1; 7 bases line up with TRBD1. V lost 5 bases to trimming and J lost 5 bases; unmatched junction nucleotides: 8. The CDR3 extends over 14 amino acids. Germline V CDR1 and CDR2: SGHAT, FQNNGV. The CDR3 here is CASSPLRGYTEAFF. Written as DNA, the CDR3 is TGTGCCAGCAGCCCACTCAGGGGGTATACTGAAGCTTTCTTT. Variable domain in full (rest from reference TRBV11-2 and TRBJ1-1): EAGVAQSPRYKIIEKRQSVAFWCNPISGHATLYWYQQILGQGPKLLIQFQNNGVVDDSQLPKDRFSAERLKGVDSTLKIQPAKLEDSAVYLCASSPLRGYTEAFFGQGTRLTVV.

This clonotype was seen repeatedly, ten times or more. CDR3 DNA: TGTGCCAGCAGCTTAGTACCTGCTGGCTACACCTTC. Translated: CASSLVPAGYTF. V and J are TRBV7-2 and TRBJ1-2; no reliable D call. Germline values: CDR1 SGHTA, CDR2 FQGNSA. The CDR3 spans 12 residues. The V and J ends lost 1 base and 7 bases respectively, with 7 bases between them.

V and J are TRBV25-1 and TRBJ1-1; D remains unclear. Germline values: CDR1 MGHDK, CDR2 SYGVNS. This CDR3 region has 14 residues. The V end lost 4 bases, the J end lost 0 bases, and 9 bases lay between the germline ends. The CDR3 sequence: CASSGGGMNTEAFF. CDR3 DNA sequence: TGTGCCAGCAGTGGGGGAGGAATGAACACTGAAGCTTTCTTT.

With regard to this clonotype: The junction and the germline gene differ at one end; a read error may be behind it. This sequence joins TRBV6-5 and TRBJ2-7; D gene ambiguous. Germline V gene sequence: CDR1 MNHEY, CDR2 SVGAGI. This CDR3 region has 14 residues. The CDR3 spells CASSYGDDSYELYF. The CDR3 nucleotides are TGTGCCAGCAGTTATGGTGACGATTCCTACGAGCTGTACTTC.

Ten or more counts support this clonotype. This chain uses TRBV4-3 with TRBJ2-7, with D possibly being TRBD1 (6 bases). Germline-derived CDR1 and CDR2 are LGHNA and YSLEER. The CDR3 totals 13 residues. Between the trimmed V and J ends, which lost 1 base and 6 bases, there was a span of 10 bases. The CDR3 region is CASSQVGGPEQYF. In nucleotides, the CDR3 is TGCGCCAGCAGCCAAGTAGGGGGACCCGAGCAGTACTTC.

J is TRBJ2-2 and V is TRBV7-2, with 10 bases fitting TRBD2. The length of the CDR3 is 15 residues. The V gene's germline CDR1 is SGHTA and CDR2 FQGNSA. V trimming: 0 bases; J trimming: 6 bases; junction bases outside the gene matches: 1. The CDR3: CASSLALAGAGELFF. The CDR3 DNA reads TGTGCCAGCAGCTTAGCTCTAGCGGGAGCCGGGGAGCTGTTTTTT.

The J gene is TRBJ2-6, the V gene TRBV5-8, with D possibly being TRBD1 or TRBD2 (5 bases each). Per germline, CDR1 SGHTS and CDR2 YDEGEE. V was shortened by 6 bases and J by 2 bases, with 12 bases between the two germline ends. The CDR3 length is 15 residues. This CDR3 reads CASTLRGAGANVLTF. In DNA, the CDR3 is TGTGCCAGCACCTTACGAGGGGCTGGGGCCAACGTCCTGACTTTC.